This passage covers 8 T cell receptor beta chains from one sample sequenced in a study of early T cells in non-severe SARS-CoV-2 infection. TCRdb used MiXCR to reprocess the 5' RACE reads, holding one entry per CDR3 protein. The sample lists some 70,000 distinct CDR3 sequences, over 4% occurring once. Sequencing input: whole blood. These receptors came from an adult who was a healthcare worker with PCR-confirmed SARS-CoV-2 infection or an uninfected control (not recorded which).

The V call is TRBV27, the J call TRBJ2-7; D tentatively fits TRBD1 or TRBD2 (6 bases each). Germline CDR1 and CDR2: MNHEY and SMNVEV (reference sequence). This CDR3 comprises 14 residues. V lost 6 bases, J lost 0 bases, and 12 bases lay in between. The CDR3 DNA reads TGTGCCAGCAGGTTAGGGGGGAGCTCCTACGAGCAGTACTTC. It yields the protein CASRLGGSSYEQYF.

In its sample, this clonotype was seen many times. This rearrangement joins TRBV10-3 to TRBJ2-1; 10 bases match TRBD2. V was clipped by 6 bases and J by 5 bases; unmatched bases: 1. CDR1 and CDR2 from the germline V gene are ENHRY and SYGVKD. The CDR3 is 13 residues long. The CDR3 here is CAIRGTSDNEQFF. The CDR3 DNA follows: TGTGCCATCAGAGGGACTAGCGACAATGAGCAGTTCTTC.

This clonotype was picked up many times. V usage is TRBV29-1 and J usage is TRBJ2-1, with unresolved D. V dropped 5 bases and J dropped 6 bases, with 8 bases sitting between them. Germline loops: CDR1 SQVTM, CDR2 ANQGSEA. The CDR3 loop spans 11 amino acids. This CDR3 is CSVFPLNEQFF. The CDR3 DNA reads TGCAGCGTTTTCCCCCTCAATGAGCAGTTCTTC.

The chain carries TRBV2 and TRBJ1-2, with D unclear. Germline CDR1 SNHLY, CDR2 FYNNEI. V was shortened by 1 base and J by 0 bases, with 15 bases between the two germline ends. CDR3 size: 17 residues. CDR3 sequence reads: CASSEGMGALANYGYTF. The CDR3, as DNA: TGTGCCAGCAGTGAAGGAATGGGAGCCTTAGCTAACTATGGCTACACCTTC.

This clonotype was recorded at least ten times. This sequence joins TRBV30 and TRBJ2-7; TRBD1 is a possible D gene (6 bases). Germline-derived CDR1 and CDR2 are GTSNPN and SVGIG (reference sequence). CDR3 length: 13 amino acids. The V and J ends lost 7 bases and 6 bases respectively, with 19 bases between them. CDR3: CASAGTRTGEQYF. The CDR3 coding sequence is TGTGCCTCAGCCGGGACACGGACTGGCGAGCAGTACTTC. Full variable domain (outside the CDR3, taken from reference TRBV30 and TRBJ2-7): SQTIHQWPATLVQPVGSPLSLECTVEGTSNPNLYWYRQAAGRGLQLLFYSVGIGQISSEVPQNLSASRPQDRQFILSSKKLLLSDSGFYLCASAGTRTGEQYFGPGTRLTVT.

This clonotype was picked up many times. V gene TRBV20-1 combines with J gene TRBJ1-3; D perhaps matches TRBD1 (5 bases). Germline loops: CDR1 DFQATT, CDR2 SNEGSKA (reference sequence). The CDR3 sequence is 16 residues long. V was cut by 2 bases and J by 0 bases, with 14 bases left in between. For the CDR3, the DNA is TGCAGTGCTAGAAATGTCCAGGGCCTCTCTGGAAACACCATATATTTT. Its translation is CSARNVQGLSGNTIYF.

This clonotype showed up just a few times. This chain uses TRBV6-1 with TRBJ2-5, with D unresolved. The CDR3 contains 12 residues. CDR1 MNHNS and CDR2 SASEGT come from the germline V gene. V was clipped by 7 bases and J by 5 bases, with 11 bases between them. CDR3 loop: CASTTSRETQYF. CDR3 coding DNA: TGTGCCAGCACCACCTCCAGGGAGACCCAGTACTTC.

The chain joins TRBV11-2 to TRBJ2-3, with a possible D match to TRBD2 (7 bases). V gave up 8 bases and J gave up 2 bases, with 20 bases separating them. CDR1 and CDR2 (germline): SGHAT, FQNNGV. The CDR3 has 16 amino acids. CDR3 amino acids: CASLRGRGPNTDTQYF. DNA of the CDR3: TGTGCCAGCCTTCGCGGGCGGGGGCCTAACACAGATACGCAGTATTTT.